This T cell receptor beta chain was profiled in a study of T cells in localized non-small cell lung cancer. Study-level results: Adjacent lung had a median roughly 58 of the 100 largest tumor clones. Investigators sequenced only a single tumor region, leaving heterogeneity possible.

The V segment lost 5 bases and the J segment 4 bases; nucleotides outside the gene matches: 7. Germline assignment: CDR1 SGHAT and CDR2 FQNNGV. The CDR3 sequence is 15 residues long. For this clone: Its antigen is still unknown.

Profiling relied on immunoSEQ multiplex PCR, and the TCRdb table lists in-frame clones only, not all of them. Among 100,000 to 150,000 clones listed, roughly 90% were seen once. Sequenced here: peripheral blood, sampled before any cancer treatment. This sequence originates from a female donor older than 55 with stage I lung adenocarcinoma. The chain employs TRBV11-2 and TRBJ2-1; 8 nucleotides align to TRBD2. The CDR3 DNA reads TGTGCCAGCAGCCCGGGACTAGTTTCTTACAATGAGCAGTTCTTC. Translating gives CASSPGLVSYNEQFF.